Listed below are T cell receptor beta chains from one sample, sequenced in a study of T cells in Graves' hyperthyroidism and ophthalmopathy. TCRdb ran MiXCR on the multiplex PCR reads and lists one entry per CDR3 protein. The data contain about 250,000 distinct CDR3 sequences, about 20% of them seen just once; the ten biggest clones take up 50% to 75%. Material for sequencing was blood. The origin of the receptors is a man aged 25 to 40 with Graves' ophthalmopathy. CDR3s include the opening cysteine and the closing phenylalanine or tryptophan. D genes are given only for firm matches. Only some rows state a clone size, as once, few, many or a class for expanded clones.

abundance,j_gene,v_gene,d_gene,CDR3nt,CDR3aa
many,TRBJ2-3,TRBV20-1,TRBD2,TGCAGTGCCCGGGGTCGAATAGCGGGGGAGGGGGATACGCAGTATTTT,CSARGRIAGEGDTQYF
-,TRBJ2-7,TRBV11-2,TRBD2,TGTGCCAGTAGGGGACTAGCGGTTTACTACGAGCAGTACTTC,CASRGLAVYYEQYF
few,TRBJ2-4,TRBV20-1,-,TGCAGTGCGAGGACGGAACTAGCCAAAAACATTCAGTACTTC,CSARTELAKNIQYF
many,TRBJ2-6,TRBV12-3/TRBV12-4,-,TGTGCCAGCAGTGCAGGGGGGGCTGGGGCCAACGTCCTGACTTTC,CASSAGGAGANVLTF
-,TRBJ1-1,TRBV12-3/TRBV12-4,-,TGTGCCAGCACCTCGCGGGACATTTACACTGAAGCTTTCTTT,CASTSRDIYTEAFF
once,TRBJ2-1,TRBV20-1,TRBD2,TGCAGTGCTAAACTAGCGGGAGTAGGGAATGGGCAGTTCTTC,CSAKLAGVGNGQFF
many,TRBJ1-6,TRBV7-8,-,TGTGCCAGCAGCTTAAGGGGACGGACGACACGACATTCACCCCTCCACTTT,CASSLRGRTTRHSPLHF
many,TRBJ2-3,TRBV20-1,TRBD2,TGCAGTGCTAGGCTCGGACTACTAGCGGGAAAGGTGGATACGCAGTATTTT,CSARLGLLAGKVDTQYF
few,TRBJ2-7,TRBV4-1,-,TGCGCCAGCAGCCATCCAGAGACCGCCTACGAGCAGTACTTC,CASSHPETAYEQYF
-,TRBJ2-7,TRBV27,TRBD2,TGTGCCAGCAGAAAAAGGGAGGGGAGCGTTATGGCCTACGAGCAGTACTTC,CASRKREGSVMAYEQYF
-,TRBJ1-1,TRBV20-1,-,TGCAGTGCTAGCGAGGGGAACACTGAAGCTTTCTTT,CSASEGNTEAFF
-,TRBJ1-2,TRBV10-3,-,TGTGCCATCAGAACAACCGGGACAAACTATGGCTACACCTTC,CAIRTTGTNYGYTF
few,TRBJ1-5,TRBV4-1,TRBD1,TGCGCCAGCAGCCGCGGACAGGGGGGCTATCAGCCCCAGCATTTT,CASSRGQGGYQPQHF
few,TRBJ2-1,TRBV6-2/TRBV6-3,TRBD2,TGTGCCAGCAGTTACTCGAGTAGGACTAGCCCCTACAATGAGCAGTTCTTC,CASSYSSRTSPYNEQFF
many,TRBJ2-7,TRBV28,-,TGTGCCAGCAGTTTAATGGCCAGGGGTACCTACGAGCAGTACTTC,CASSLMARGTYEQYF
once,TRBJ2-5,TRBV10-2,TRBD1,TGCGCCAGCGGAACAGGGGGCCGGGAGACCCAGTACTTC,CASGTGGRETQYF
-,TRBJ1-1,TRBV6-1,-,TGTGCCAGCAGTACCCCGGGAATACTCGACACTGAAGCTTTCTTT,CASSTPGILDTEAFF
-,TRBJ2-1,TRBV7-9,TRBD2,TGTGCCAGCAGCGGACCGACTAGCGGGATGAAATCGGGGTCCTACAATGAGCAGTTCTTC,CASSGPTSGMKSGSYNEQFF
-,TRBJ2-1,TRBV7-9,-,TGTGCCAGCAGCCCCCCTACCTCCAATGAGCAGTTCTTC,CASSPPTSNEQFF
many,TRBJ1-5,TRBV7-2,-,TGTGCCAGCAGCTTAGAACGTTCGGGGTTTCAGCCCCAGCATTTT,CASSLERSGFQPQHF
-,TRBJ2-7,TRBV28,TRBD1,TGTGCCAGCAGTCCCGGGACAGGTCTGGTCGAGCAGTACTTC,CASSPGTGLVEQYF
many,TRBJ2-2,TRBV5-1,-,TGCGCCAGCAGCTTGGGACACCGGGACAAGAACACCGGGGAGCTGTTTTTT,CASSLGHRDKNTGELFF
-,TRBJ2-4,TRBV20-1,TRBD2,TGCAGTGCTACCACACTCACTAGCGGGAAGGGCCTAGCCAAAAACATTCAGTACTTC,CSATTLTSGKGLAKNIQYF
-,TRBJ2-1,TRBV19,-,TGTGCCAGTAGTATTTGGCGGGACCCGAGGGGTAATGAGCAGTTCTTC,CASSIWRDPRGNEQFF
many,TRBJ1-2,TRBV20-1,-,TGCAGTGCTAGGCAGGGCTATGGCTACACCTTC,CSARQGYGYTF
-,TRBJ1-5,TRBV6-1,-,TGTGCCAGCAGTTATTTGGGACCAAATAGCAATCAGCCCCAGCATTTT,CASSYLGPNSNQPQHF
many,TRBJ1-1,TRBV27,-,TGTGCCAGCAAGGAATTCTTCCGGGGGCTTGAGGAGAACACTGAAGCTTTCTTT,CASKEFFRGLEENTEAFF
-,TRBJ1-1,TRBV7-9,-,TGTGCCAGCAGCTTATTCGATGAAAACACTGAAGCTTTCTTT,CASSLFDENTEAFF
-,TRBJ2-7,TRBV4-2,-,TGTGCCAGCAGTAGCGGACAGGCCGCCTACGAGCAGTACTTC,CASSSGQAAYEQYF
few,TRBJ2-2,TRBV20-1,TRBD2,TGCAGTGCTAGAGAAGGGACTAGCAGGAACACCGGGGAGCTGTTTTTT,CSAREGTSRNTGELFF
many,TRBJ1-1,TRBV5-1,-,TGCGCCAGCAGCCGGGACGGGAACACTGAAGCTTTCTTT,CASSRDGNTEAFF
few,TRBJ2-1,TRBV11-1,TRBD2,TGTGCCAGCAGCCCCGAGAGGAGCGGGAGTAGAGATGAGCAGTTCTTC,CASSPERSGSRDEQFF
many,TRBJ2-2,TRBV11-2,TRBD2,TGTGCCAGCAGCCCGGGACTACAGAGCGGGGAGCTGTTTTTT,CASSPGLQSGELFF
-,TRBJ2-1,TRBV11-1,-,TGTGCCAGCAGCTCCCAAGCGACATATGGCGGAGCCTACAATGAGCAGTTCTTC,CASSSQATYGGAYNEQFF
many,TRBJ1-2,TRBV12-3/TRBV12-4,-,TGTGCCAGCAGTTACGGGGGCGCGAGTGGCTACACCTTC,CASSYGGASGYTF
-,TRBJ2-1,TRBV12-3/TRBV12-4,TRBD1,TGTGCCAGCAGTCCGGGACAGGGTATTAGTGAGCAGTTCTTC,CASSPGQGISEQFF
-,TRBJ1-5,TRBV27,TRBD1,TGTGCCAGCAGTCCGACAGGGGGACGCAATCAGCCCCAGCATTTT,CASSPTGGRNQPQHF
-,TRBJ2-2,TRBV6-2/TRBV6-3,TRBD2,TGTGCCACCGAGCGGGACCAGAACGGGGAGCTGTTTTTT,CATERDQNGELFF
-,TRBJ2-7,TRBV11-3,TRBD2,TGTGCCAGCAGCCTTGGGGGGGGAAATGGGGTATACGGGCAGTACTTC,CASSLGGGNGVYGQYF
few,TRBJ2-7,TRBV5-1,TRBD2,TGTGCCAGCAGTCCGATTAGCGGGAGTGGCCACGAGCAGTACTTC,CASSPISGSGHEQYF
many,TRBJ1-1,TRBV5-1,TRBD1,TGCGCCAGCAGCACCACCGGGACAGGGGACAACAAGGCTTTCTTT,CASSTTGTGDNKAFF